The 5 T cell receptor beta chains given below trace back to one sample, sequenced in a study of blood T cells in healthy people across ages. The second PCR ran about 6 to 12 cycles with a sample-barcoded 5' primer and J-beta primers. TCRdb reprocessed the 5' RACE reads with MiXCR, giving one entry per CDR3 protein. The table includes 1,500,000 or so distinct CDR3 sequences, approximately 59% detected once. Material for sequencing was blood. The receptors were sampled from a man between 18 and 35 years old in good health.

The rearrangement joins TRBV5-8 to TRBJ2-4; tentatively, D is TRBD1 or TRBD2 (6 bases each). The DNA end is more similar to TRBJ2-5, so the J call may be wrong. CDR3 size: 15 residues. The germline V gene has CDR1 SGHTS and CDR2 YDEGEE. The CDR3: CASSRLRGVYETQYF. CDR3 DNA: TGTGCCAGCAGCCGACTAAGGGGGGTCTACGAGACCCAGTACTTC.

CDR3 region: CASSEEVRIAKNIQYF. CDR3 DNA: TGTGCCAGCAGTGAAGAGGTCAGGATAGCCAAAAACATTCAGTACTTC. J is TRBJ2-4 and V is TRBV6-1; D is uncertain. Germline CDR1 reads MNHNS; CDR2 reads SASEGT. CDR3 size: 16 residues. Trimming shortened V by 1 base and J by 0 bases, and 10 bases separated the two germline ends.

CDR3 sequence reads: CSARDHESSYNSPLHF. The CDR3, as DNA: TGCAGTGCTAGGGACCACGAGAGCTCCTATAATTCACCCCTCCACTTT. V is TRBV20-1 and J is TRBJ1-6, with D uncertain. Per germline, CDR1 DFQATT and CDR2 SNEGSKA (reference sequence). The germline V and J ends were trimmed by 3 bases and 0 bases, with 12 bases remaining between them. The CDR3 loop spans 16 amino acids.

The J gene is TRBJ1-2, the V gene TRBV6-1; TRBD1 might be the D (6 bases). V lost 2 bases to trimming and J lost 4 bases, with 23 bases between them. The CDR3 is 18 residues long. Germline loops: CDR1 MNHNS, CDR2 SASEGT. The chain's CDR3 is CASSERNLSYRAVYGYTF. CDR3 DNA sequence: TGTGCCAGCAGTGAACGGAACCTTTCCTACAGGGCGGTCTATGGCTACACCTTC.

There are a few counts of this clonotype. This rearrangement joins TRBV4-1 to TRBJ1-2; D call uncertain. Germline loops: CDR1 MGHRA, CDR2 YSYEKL. The CDR3 is 12 amino acids. The ends were cut back, 4 bases at V and 8 bases at J, with 11 bases in the middle. Here the CDR3 DNA reads TGCGCCAGCAGCCCCCTCGGTATCGGCTACACCTTC. Residues: CASSPLGIGYTF.